Detailed here is one T cell receptor (beta chain). Followed over time, Seattle patients had been enrolled while infection was active. The record originates from a study of blood T cell repertoires in COVID-19. Across the study: Collection of acute and convalescent COVID-19 samples took place in the United States, Italy and Spain.

The CDR3 is 20 residues long. The junction had 19 bases not matched to a gene; V was cut back by 3 bases and J by 0 bases. Per germline, CDR1 SGDLS and CDR2 YYNGEE. Sequenced by immunoSEQ multiplex PCR; TCRdb stores in-frame clones only, minus some. The sample holds about 38,000 clones, about 90% seen once. What was sequenced was peripheral blood. This TCR was sampled from a man between 60 and 75 years old with COVID-19, enrolled during active disease. This rearrangement joins TRBV9 to TRBJ2-7; 9 nucleotides line up with TRBD2. CDR3 bases: TGTGCCAGCAGCGCCCCTAGGAAAGCGGGAGGTCTCCCTACCTCCTACGAGCAGTACTTC. This encodes CASSAPRKAGGLPTSYEQYF.